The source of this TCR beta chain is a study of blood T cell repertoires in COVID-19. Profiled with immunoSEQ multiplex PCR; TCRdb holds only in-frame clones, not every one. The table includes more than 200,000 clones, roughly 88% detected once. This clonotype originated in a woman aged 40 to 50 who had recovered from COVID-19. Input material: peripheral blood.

CDR3 coding DNA: TGTGCCAGCGGGGGGGGTTTGACCCAGTACTTC. This translates into CASGGGLTQYF. This chain joins TRBV12-3 or TRBV12-4 and TRBJ2-5; 7 bases are a match to TRBD2. The CDR3 has 11 amino acids. The V segment lost 8 bases and the J segment 7 bases; nucleotides outside the gene matches: 4.